This T cell receptor (beta chain) was sequenced in a study of CD8+CD57+ T cells in acquired aplastic anemia (dated by TCRdb to the late 2010s). About the investigation overall: Extracted DNA from sorted CD4+ and CD8+ cells averaged approximately 3 ug, ranging from roughly 0.19 to 27.4 ug. CD8+CD57+ expansion was defined as frequency above the mean frequency observed in healthy subjects. On the study overall, not on this receptor specifically: Fewer than 35 CD8+ CDR3 sequences were found to be shared between patients and controls, but these sequences appeared to be highly expressed in patients and within the immunodominant clones of the patients. Patients and healthy controls showed no significant difference in CD8+ Simpson's diversity (P=0.060).

The patients picked for sequencing were ones in whom flow cytometry had shown an expansion of CD8+CD57+ cells. Every patient had severe acquired aplastic anemia, diagnosed using the International Study of Aplastic Anemia and Agranulocytosis and Camitta criteria. No therapy had been received by the patients at the time of blood sampling. In the study, sorted CD4+ and CD8+ blood T cells from patients with severe aplastic anemia and from healthy subjects underwent deep sequencing of TCR repertoires. In the USA, patient enrollment took place under clinicaltrials.gov protocols 00001620, 01623167, 00001397, 00071045, 00081523 and 00961064. Ficoll-Paque density gradient centrifugation was used to isolate peripheral blood mononuclear cells. Before DNA extraction, CD4+ and CD8+ T cells were sorted with FACS or magnetic beads. Note on this clonotype: No antigen is known for it. One base away lies a much larger clone, so this may be a sequencing read error.

Looking up the germline V gene (reference sequence) yields CDR1 DFQATT and CDR2 SNEGSKA. The CDR3 runs 14 amino acids, cysteine and phenylalanine included. The read is trimmed to its CDR3 DNA, 42 bases read in frame from base 1. Genomic DNA served as template for TCR beta VDJ combination and CDR3 sequence profiling. An Illumina HiSeq 2000 was used for TCR repertoire sequencing. In the source study's methods: Repertoires were assessed using TRBV/TRBJ rearrangement plots, CDR3 size and DJ length profiles, and Simpson's diversity index. The most abundant DNA sequence in the deep sequencing data was taken as the immunodominant clone. CDR3 amino acid sequences were screened for sharing across subjects and compared with published repertoires and the VDJdb database. TCRdb trimmed public reads at Q25 via fastp, called clones via MiXCR and kept in-frame beta chains. Rows with a matching CDR3 protein are joined into one entry that keeps the most common DNA and genes. The V and J calls shown here were made by TCRdb, not taken from the authors' results. The sample profile shows about 470,000 distinct CDR3 sequences; roughly a third of them were found once. Clones ranked in the top ten supply 0.75% to 0.95% of the sample.

The chain links TRBV20-1 with TRBJ2-7, with 8 junctional bases fitting TRBD2. The sample taken for sequencing was sorted CD4+, CD8+, or CD8+CD57+ T cells (not recorded which) from PBMCs. The source of this sequence is a human donor with aplastic anemia. The DNA is as follows: TGCAGTGCTAGAGAGGCGGGGGGTTCCTACGAGCGGTACTTC. It is translated as CSAREAGGSYERYF.